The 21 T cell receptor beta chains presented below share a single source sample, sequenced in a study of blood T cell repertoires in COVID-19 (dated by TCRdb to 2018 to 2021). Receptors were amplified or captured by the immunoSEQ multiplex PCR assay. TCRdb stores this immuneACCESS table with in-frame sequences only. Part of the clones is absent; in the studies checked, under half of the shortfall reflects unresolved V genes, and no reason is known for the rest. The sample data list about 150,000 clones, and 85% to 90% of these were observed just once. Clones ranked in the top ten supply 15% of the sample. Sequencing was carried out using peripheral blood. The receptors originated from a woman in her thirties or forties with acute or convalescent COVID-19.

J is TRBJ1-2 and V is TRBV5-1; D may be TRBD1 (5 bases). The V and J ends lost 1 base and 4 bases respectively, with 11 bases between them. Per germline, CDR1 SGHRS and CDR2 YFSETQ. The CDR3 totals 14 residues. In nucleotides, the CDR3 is TGCGCCAGCAGCTTGACTGGGGGGAGCTATGGCTACACCTTC. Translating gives CASSLTGGSYGYTF.

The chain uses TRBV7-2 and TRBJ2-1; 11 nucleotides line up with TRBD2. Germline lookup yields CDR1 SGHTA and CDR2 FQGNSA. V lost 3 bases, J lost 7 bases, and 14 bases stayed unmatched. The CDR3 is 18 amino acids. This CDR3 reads CASSFSILTSGRSNEQFF. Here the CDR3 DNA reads TGTGCCAGCAGCTTCAGTATCCTTACTAGCGGGAGAAGTAATGAGCAGTTCTTC.

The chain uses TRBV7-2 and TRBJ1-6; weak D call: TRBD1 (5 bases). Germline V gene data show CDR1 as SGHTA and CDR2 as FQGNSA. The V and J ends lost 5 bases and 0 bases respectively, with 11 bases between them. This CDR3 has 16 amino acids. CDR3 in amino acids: CASSIRASSYNSPLHF. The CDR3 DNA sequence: TGTGCCAGCAGCATCAGGGCGAGCTCCTATAATTCACCCCTCCACTTT.

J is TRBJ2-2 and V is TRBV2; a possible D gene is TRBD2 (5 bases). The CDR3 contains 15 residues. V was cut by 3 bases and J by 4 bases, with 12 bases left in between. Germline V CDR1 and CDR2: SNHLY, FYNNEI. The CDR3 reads CASSEEVWGTGELFF. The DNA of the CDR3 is TGTGCCAGCAGTGAGGAGGTTTGGGGCACCGGGGAGCTGTTTTTT. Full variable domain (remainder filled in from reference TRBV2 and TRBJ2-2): EPEVTQTPSHQVTQMGQEVILRCVPISNHLYFYWYRQILGQKVEFLVSFYNNEISEKSEIFDDQFSVERPDGSNFTLKIRSTKLEDSAMYFCASSEEVWGTGELFFGEGSRLTVL.

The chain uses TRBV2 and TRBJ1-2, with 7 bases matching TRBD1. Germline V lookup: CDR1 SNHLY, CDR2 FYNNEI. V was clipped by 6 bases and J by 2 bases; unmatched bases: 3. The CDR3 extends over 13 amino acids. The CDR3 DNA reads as TGTGCCAGCAGCCGGGACAGCAACTATGGCTACACCTTC. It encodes CASSRDSNYGYTF. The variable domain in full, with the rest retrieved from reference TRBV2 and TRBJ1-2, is EPEVTQTPSHQVTQMGQEVILRCVPISNHLYFYWYRQILGQKVEFLVSFYNNEISEKSEIFDDQFSVERPDGSNFTLKIRSTKLEDSAMYFCASSRDSNYGYTFGSGTRLTVV.

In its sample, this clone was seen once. CDR3 in DNA: TGTGCCAGCAGGGGAACGACAGGGAGCACAGATACGCAGTATTTT. Its protein is CASRGTTGSTDTQYF. The V call is TRBV2, the J call TRBJ2-3, with TRBD1 identical over 7 bases. There are 15 residues in the CDR3. Germline trimming cut 6 bases from V and 0 bases from J; bases unmatched to any gene: 6. Germline V CDR1 and CDR2: SNHLY, FYNNEI. The complete variable domain, with remaining parts taken from reference TRBV2 and TRBJ2-3, reads EPEVTQTPSHQVTQMGQEVILRCVPISNHLYFYWYRQILGQKVEFLVSFYNNEISEKSEIFDDQFSVERPDGSNFTLKIRSTKLEDSAMYFCASRGTTGSTDTQYFGPGTRLTVL.

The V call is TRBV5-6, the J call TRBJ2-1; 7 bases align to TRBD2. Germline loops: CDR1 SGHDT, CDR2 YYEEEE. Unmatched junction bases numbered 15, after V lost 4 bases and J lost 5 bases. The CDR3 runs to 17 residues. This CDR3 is CASSTPLIGDYHNEQFF. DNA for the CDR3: TGTGCCAGCAGCACCCCCCTGATCGGGGACTACCACAATGAGCAGTTCTTC.

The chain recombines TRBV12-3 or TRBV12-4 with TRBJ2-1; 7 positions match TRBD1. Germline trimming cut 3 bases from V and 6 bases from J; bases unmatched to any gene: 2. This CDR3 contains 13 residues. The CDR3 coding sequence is TGTGCCAGCAGTTTGGGACAGCCCAATGAGCAGTTCTTC. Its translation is CASSLGQPNEQFF.

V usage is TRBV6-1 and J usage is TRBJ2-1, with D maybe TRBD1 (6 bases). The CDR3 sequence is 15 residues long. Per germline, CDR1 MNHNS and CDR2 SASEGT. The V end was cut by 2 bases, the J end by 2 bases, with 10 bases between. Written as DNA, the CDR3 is TGTGCCAGCAGTGAAAGGCAGGGGCCCTACAATGAGCAGTTCTTC. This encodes CASSERQGPYNEQFF.

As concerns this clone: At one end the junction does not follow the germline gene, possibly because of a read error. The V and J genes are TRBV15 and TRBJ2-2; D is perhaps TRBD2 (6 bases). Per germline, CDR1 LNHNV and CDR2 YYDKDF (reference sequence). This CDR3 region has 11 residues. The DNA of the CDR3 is TGTGCCACCAGCAGAGATGGGGAGGTGTTTTTT. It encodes CATSRDGEVFF.

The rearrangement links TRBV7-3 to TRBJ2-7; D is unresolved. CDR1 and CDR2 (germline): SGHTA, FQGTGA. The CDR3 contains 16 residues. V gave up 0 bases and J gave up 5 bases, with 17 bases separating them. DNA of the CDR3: TGTGCCAGCAGCTTAACAGGCGCAGGAAGCTTCAACGAGCAGTACTTC. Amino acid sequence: CASSLTGAGSFNEQYF.

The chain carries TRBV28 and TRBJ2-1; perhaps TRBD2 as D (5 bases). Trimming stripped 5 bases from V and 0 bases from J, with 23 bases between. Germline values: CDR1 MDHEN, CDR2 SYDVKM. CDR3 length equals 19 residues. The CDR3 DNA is TGTGCCAGCAGTCGTATGGGCCGAGGGCAAACGAGCTCCTACAATGAGCAGTTCTTC. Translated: CASSRMGRGQTSSYNEQFF. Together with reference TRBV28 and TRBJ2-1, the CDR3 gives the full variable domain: DVKVTQSSRYLVKRTGEKVFLECVQDMDHENMFWYRQDPGLGLRLIYFSYDVKMKEKGDIPEGYSVSREKKERFSLILESASTNQTSMYLCASSRMGRGQTSSYNEQFFGPGTRLTVL.

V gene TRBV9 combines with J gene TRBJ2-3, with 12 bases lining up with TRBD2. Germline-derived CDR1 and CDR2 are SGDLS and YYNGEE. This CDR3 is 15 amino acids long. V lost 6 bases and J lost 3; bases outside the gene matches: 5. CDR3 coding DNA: TGTGCCAGCACCCTAGCGGGAGGGCCGACAGATACGCAGTATTTT. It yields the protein CASTLAGGPTDTQYF.

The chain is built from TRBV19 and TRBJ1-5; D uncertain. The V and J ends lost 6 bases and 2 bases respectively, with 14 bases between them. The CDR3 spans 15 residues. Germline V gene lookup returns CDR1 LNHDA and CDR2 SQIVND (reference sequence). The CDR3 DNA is TGTGCCAGTAGAGACACGGCGTTGGGCAATCAGCCCCAGCATTTT. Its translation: CASRDTALGNQPQHF.

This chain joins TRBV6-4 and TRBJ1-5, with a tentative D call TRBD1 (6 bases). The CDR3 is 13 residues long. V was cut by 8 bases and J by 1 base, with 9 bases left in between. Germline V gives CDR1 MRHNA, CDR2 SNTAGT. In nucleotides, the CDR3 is TGTGCCAGCTCTACAGGGAGCAATCAGCCCCAGCATTTT. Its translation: CASSTGSNQPQHF.

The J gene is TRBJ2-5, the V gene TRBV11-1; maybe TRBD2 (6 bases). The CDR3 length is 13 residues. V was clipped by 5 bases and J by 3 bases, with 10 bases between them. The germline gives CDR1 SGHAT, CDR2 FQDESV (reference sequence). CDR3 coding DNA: TGTGCCAGCAGCCTCGGGGGAAAAGAGACCCAGTACTTC. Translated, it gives CASSLGGKETQYF.

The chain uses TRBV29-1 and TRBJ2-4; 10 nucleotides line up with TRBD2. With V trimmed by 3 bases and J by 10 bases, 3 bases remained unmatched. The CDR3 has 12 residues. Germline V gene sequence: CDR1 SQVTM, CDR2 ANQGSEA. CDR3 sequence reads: CSVDSLAGIQYF. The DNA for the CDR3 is TGCAGCGTTGACTCACTAGCGGGAATTCAGTACTTC.

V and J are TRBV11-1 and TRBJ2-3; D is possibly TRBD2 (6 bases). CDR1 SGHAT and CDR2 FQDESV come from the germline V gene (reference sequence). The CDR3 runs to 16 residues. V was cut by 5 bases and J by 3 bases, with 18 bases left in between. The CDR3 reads CASSRFRDSLTDTQYF. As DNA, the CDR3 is TGTGCCAGCAGCCGTTTCCGGGACTCCCTGACAGATACGCAGTATTTT.

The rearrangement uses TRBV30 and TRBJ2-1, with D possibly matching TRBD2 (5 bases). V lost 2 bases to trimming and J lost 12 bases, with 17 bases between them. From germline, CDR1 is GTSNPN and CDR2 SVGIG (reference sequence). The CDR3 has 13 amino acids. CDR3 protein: CAWSPQEGSGQFF. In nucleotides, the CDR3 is TGTGCCTGGAGTCCCCAAGAAGGGAGCGGGCAGTTCTTC. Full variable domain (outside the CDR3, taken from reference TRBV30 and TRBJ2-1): SQTIHQWPATLVQPVGSPLSLECTVEGTSNPNLYWYRQAAGRGLQLLFYSVGIGQISSEVPQNLSASRPQDRQFILSSKKLLLSDSGFYLCAWSPQEGSGQFFGPGTRLTVL.

CDR3 in DNA: TGTGCCAGCAGTTCCACTAGCGTTTCAGATACGCAGTATTTT. It yields the protein CASSSTSVSDTQYF. V gene TRBV7-3 combines with J gene TRBJ2-3; 7 bases are a match to TRBD2. The CDR3 consists of 14 residues. Germline V gene lookup returns CDR1 SGHTA and CDR2 FQGTGA. Trimming took 6 bases from V and 4 from J; bases not matched to a gene: 7.

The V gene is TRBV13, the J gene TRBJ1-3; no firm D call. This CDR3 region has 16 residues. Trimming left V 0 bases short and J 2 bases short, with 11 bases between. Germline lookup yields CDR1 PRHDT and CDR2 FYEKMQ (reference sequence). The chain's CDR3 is CASSLGRGLAGNTIYF. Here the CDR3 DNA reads TGTGCCAGCAGCTTAGGCCGGGGTTTGGCTGGAAACACCATATATTTT.